This entry is about one TCR beta chain. These data belong to a study of T cells in Graves' hyperthyroidism and ophthalmopathy. The source material, RNA transcripts, was used to amplify TCR beta CDR3 regions. The HTBI primer set was used in a first-round RT-PCR of the TCR CDR3. TCRdb re-analysed the multiplex PCR reads in MiXCR, keeping a single row per CDR3 protein. The data show under 350,000 distinct CDR3 sequences, 17% seen once. CDR3 length equals 14 residues. Deletions cut 5 bases from V and 0 bases from J, with 11 bases between. Germline V gene data show CDR1 as MGHRA and CDR2 as YSYEKL. The sequenced sample consisted of blood. This clonotype originated in a woman between 55 and 75 years old with Graves' ophthalmopathy. J is TRBJ2-7 and V is TRBV4-1, with D possibly being TRBD1 (6 bases). The CDR3 protein is CASSGRTASYEQYF. The CDR3, as DNA: TGCGCCAGCAGCGGACGGACAGCCTCCTACGAGCAGTACTTC.